The table lists the clone carrying this T cell receptor (beta chain) with many counts. What it recognizes is unknown. TCRdb analysed the RT-PCR reads with MiXCR anew, one entry per CDR3 protein. Of hundreds of thousands of distinct CDR3 sequences listed, 15% to 19% are singletons. Trimming stripped 6 bases from V and 3 bases from J, with 12 bases between. The CDR3 spans 13 residues. This entry comes from a study of response to subunit inactivated influenza vaccine. Study-wide points: New T cells are recruited in small numbers by each seasonal influenza vaccination, according to the authors' suggestion.

The J gene is TRBJ2-7, the V gene TRBV12-3 or TRBV12-4; possible D gene TRBD1, 7 bases. Sequenced here: PBMCs from blood, sampled roughly 13 days after vaccination. The origin of this receptor is a man in his fifties or sixties who received an inactivated influenza vaccine. The DNA of the CDR3 is TGTGCCAGCAGCCCCCAGGGGGGCTACGAGCAGTACTTC. This translates into CASSPQGGYEQYF.